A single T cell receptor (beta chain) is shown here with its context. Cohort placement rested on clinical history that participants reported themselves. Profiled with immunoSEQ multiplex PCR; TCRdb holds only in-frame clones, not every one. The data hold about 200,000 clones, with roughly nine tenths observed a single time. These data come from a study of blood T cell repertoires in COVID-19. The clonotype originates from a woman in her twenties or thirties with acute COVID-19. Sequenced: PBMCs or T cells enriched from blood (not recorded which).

CDR3 DNA sequence: TGTGCCACCAGTGATTCCCAGGGAATAGATACGCAGTATTTT. Translated: CATSDSQGIDTQYF. The chain combines TRBV24-1 with TRBJ2-3, with D tentatively TRBD1 (5 bases). Germline CDR1 KGHDR, CDR2 SFDVKD. V lost 2 bases, J lost 5 bases, and 10 bases lay in between. There are 14 residues in the CDR3.